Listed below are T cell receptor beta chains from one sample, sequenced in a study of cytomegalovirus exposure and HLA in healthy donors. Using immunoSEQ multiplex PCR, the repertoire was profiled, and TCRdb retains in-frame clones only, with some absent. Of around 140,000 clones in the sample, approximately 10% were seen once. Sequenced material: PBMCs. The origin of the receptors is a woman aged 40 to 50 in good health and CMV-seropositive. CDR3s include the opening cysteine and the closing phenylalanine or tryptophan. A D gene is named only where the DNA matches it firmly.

CASSLRGTQGRYGEQFF TRBJ2-1 17 TRBV5-1 .
CAAGAGTASGEQYF TRBJ2-7 14 TRBV10-3 TRBD1
CASSTGTSGYEQYF TRBJ2-7 14 TRBV6-1 TRBD2
CASSEAVFGGRGTNEKLFF TRBJ1-4 19 TRBV2 .
CASSLQGSGANVLTF TRBJ2-6 15 TRBV27 .
CASSPSDRGRQETQYF TRBJ2-5 16 TRBV18 TRBD1
CASSEVSRNEQFF TRBJ2-1 13 TRBV10-2 .
CASSLAQTAGASANQPQHF TRBJ1-5 19 TRBV7-8 .
CASNRQFATNEKLFF TRBJ1-4 15 TRBV2 .
CSVGEGPTSGYTF TRBJ1-2 13 TRBV29-1 .
CASSLDILNTEAFF TRBJ1-1 14 TRBV11-1 .
CAIRRGLEAGELFF TRBJ2-2 14 TRBV10-3 TRBD2
CASRETGPMAEAFF TRBJ1-1 14 TRBV10-2 .
CAGEGLAGETQYF TRBJ2-5 13 TRBV2 TRBD2
CASSSGLAADTQYF TRBJ2-3 14 TRBV5-1 TRBD2
CASSIEPSYEQYF TRBJ2-7 13 TRBV19 .
CASCRGDRVYGYTF TRBJ1-2 14 TRBV6-5 TRBD1
CASNQPTLRETQYF TRBJ2-5 14 TRBV2 .
CATRQGFNSPLHF TRBJ1-6 13 TRBV27 TRBD1
CAISESAAQGSHGYTF TRBJ1-2 16 TRBV10-3 .
CASSELRGADDEQYF TRBJ2-7 15 TRBV6-1 .
CSVDGLGNEQFF TRBJ2-1 12 TRBV29-1 .
CASSDFRDRGSNYGYTF TRBJ1-2 17 TRBV6-1 TRBD1
CASSLGSGVLYEQYF TRBJ2-7 15 TRBV5-4 TRBD2
CASSKTGVRDTGELFF TRBJ2-2 16 TRBV19 TRBD1
CASSPNGSPATTLHF TRBJ1-6 15 TRBV5-1 .
CASSSGVVATNEKLFF TRBJ1-4 16 TRBV19 .
CASSPATGESTEAFF TRBJ1-1 15 TRBV11-2 .
CASSPSPGLARHEQYF TRBJ2-7 16 TRBV18 .
CASSRDRGNGYTF TRBJ1-2 13 TRBV6-5 TRBD1
CASSEMTSGGTREQYF TRBJ2-7 16 TRBV7-8 TRBD2
CASSFRPGQQETQYF TRBJ2-5 15 TRBV7-7 TRBD1
CASSIGLLSNQPQHF TRBJ1-5 15 TRBV19 .
CASSAAPGEAFF TRBJ1-1 12 TRBV11-1 .
CASSGDTGGTSGGLWNEQFF TRBJ2-1 20 TRBV9 TRBD2
CASSLQGTDQPQHF TRBJ1-5 14 TRBV2 .
CASSVPGHEETQYF TRBJ2-5 14 TRBV5-4 .
CASSQMDRGFNQPQHF TRBJ1-5 16 TRBV4-1 TRBD1
CASSLGTGGYEQYF TRBJ2-7 14 TRBV5-1 TRBD1
CASSLGAGVYGYTF TRBJ1-2 14 TRBV7-9 .
CSVAPGLAGDGETQYF TRBJ2-5 16 TRBV29-1 TRBD2
CASSQDGGRGLGEQYF TRBJ2-7 16 TRBV14 TRBD1
CASSYGQATRTNTEAFF TRBJ1-1 17 TRBV11-2 TRBD1
CASSPGGGSWEKLFF TRBJ1-4 15 TRBV14 .
CASSFGTGPSYEQYF TRBJ2-7 15 TRBV7-2 TRBD1
CASSQEGGDRDVQHF TRBJ1-5 15 TRBV4-1 TRBD1
CASSLQGGGQETQYF TRBJ2-5 15 TRBV5-1 TRBD2
CASSIMGQSTGELFF TRBJ2-2 15 TRBV19 TRBD1
CASSLGDTLDLYF TRBJ2-7 13 TRBV7-9 .
CASSLDRGSGRTEAFF TRBJ1-1 16 TRBV7-9 TRBD1
CASSIRGPRELFF TRBJ2-2 13 TRBV19 TRBD1
CASSERSNQPQHF TRBJ1-5 13 TRBV6-4 .
CASSSRGSDTQYF TRBJ2-3 13 TRBV7-7 .